This T cell receptor (beta chain) was captured in a study of spatial heterogeneity in lung cancer. This clonotype has only a few counts. The sample's time point: sample taken at primary tumor resection. Whole RNA, isolated from tumor, nontumor lung or frozen PBMC, was sequenced without prior sorting. TCRdb re-derived calls from the 5' RACE reads in MiXCR, one entry per CDR3 protein. The table lists 50,000 or so distinct CDR3 sequences, 6% to 9.5% of them singletons. The CDR3 covers 17 residues. Germline V lookup: CDR1 DFQATT, CDR2 SNEGSKA (reference sequence). V lost 5 bases, J lost 1 base, and 12 bases stayed unmatched.

The sequencing used PBMCs, collected at surgery. The sequence was collected from a female donor with early-stage non-small cell lung cancer. V usage is TRBV20-1 and J usage is TRBJ2-3; 10 bases are shared with TRBD2. CDR3 amino acids: CSAQLAGQGFGTDTQYF. In nucleotides, the CDR3 is TGCAGTGCTCAACTAGCGGGGCAAGGCTTTGGCACAGATACGCAGTATTTT.